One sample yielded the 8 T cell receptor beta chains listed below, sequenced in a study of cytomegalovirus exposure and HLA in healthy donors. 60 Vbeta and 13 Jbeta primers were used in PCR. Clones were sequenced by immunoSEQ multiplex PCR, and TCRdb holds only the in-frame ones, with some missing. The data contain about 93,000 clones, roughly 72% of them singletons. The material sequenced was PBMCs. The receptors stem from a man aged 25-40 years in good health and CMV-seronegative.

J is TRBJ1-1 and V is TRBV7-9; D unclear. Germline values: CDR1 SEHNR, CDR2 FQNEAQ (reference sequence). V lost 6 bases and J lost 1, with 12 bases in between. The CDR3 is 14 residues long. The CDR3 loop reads CASSPSIGNTEAFF. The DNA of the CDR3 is TGTGCCAGCAGTCCTAGTATCGGGAACACTGAAGCTTTCTTT.

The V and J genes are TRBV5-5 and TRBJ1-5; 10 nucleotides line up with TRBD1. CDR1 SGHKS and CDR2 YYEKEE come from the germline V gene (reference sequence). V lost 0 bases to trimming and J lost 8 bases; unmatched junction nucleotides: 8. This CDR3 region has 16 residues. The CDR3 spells CASSLAGTGVGEPQHF. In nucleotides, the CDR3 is TGTGCCAGCAGCTTGGCCGGGACAGGGGTTGGAGAGCCCCAGCATTTT.

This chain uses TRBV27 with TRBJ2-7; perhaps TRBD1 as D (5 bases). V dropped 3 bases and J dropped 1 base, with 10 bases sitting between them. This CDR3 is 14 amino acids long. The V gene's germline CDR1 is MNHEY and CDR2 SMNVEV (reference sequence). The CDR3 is CASSFSQGSYEQYF. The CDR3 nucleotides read TGTGCCAGCAGTTTTTCTCAGGGATCCTACGAGCAGTACTTC.

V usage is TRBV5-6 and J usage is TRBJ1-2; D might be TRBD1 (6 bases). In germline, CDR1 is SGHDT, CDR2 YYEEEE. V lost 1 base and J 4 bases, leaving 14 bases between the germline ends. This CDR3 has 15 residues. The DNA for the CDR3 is TGTGCCAGCAGCTTGTTTCCCTCCAGGGGCTATGGCTACACCTTC. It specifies CASSLFPSRGYGYTF.

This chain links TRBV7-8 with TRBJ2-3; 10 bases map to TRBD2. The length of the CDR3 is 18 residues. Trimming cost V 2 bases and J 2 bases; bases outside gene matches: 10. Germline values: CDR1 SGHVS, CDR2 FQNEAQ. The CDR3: CASSLRASGGGDTDTQYF. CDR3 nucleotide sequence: TGTGCCAGCAGCTTAAGAGCTAGCGGGGGAGGTGACACAGATACGCAGTATTTT.

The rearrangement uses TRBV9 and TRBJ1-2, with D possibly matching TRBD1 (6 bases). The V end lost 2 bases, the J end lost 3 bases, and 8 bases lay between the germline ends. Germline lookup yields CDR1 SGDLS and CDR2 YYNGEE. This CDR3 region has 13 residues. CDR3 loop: CASSVGQDYGYTF. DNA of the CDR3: TGTGCCAGCAGCGTGGGACAAGACTATGGCTACACCTTC.

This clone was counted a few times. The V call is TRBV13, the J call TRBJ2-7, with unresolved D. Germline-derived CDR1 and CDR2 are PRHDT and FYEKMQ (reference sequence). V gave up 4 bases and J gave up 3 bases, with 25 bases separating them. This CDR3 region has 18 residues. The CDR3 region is CASSSSRGEPIEDYEQYF. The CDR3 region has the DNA TGTGCCAGCAGCTCGTCTCGAGGAGAGCCAATCGAAGACTACGAGCAGTACTTC.

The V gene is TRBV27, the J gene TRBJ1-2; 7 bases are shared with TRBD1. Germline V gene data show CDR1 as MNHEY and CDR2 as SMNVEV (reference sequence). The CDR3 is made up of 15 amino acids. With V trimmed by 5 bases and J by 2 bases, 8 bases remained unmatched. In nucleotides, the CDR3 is TGTGCCAGCAGTCCGGGGGACAGAATCAACTATGGCTACACCTTC. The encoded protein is CASSPGDRINYGYTF.